The next 6 T cell receptor beta chains were all read from a single sample in a study of cytomegalovirus exposure and HLA in healthy donors. PCR employed 60 Vbeta and 13 Jbeta primers. TCRdb's copy holds only in-frame clones and misses some; the assay was immunoSEQ multiplex PCR. The sample includes about 99,000 clones, around 82% of them seen just once. The sample comprised PBMCs. The source is a man aged 35-49 years in good health and CMV-seronegative.

CDR3: CASSLNGRRGTEAFF. CDR3 coding DNA: TGTGCCAGCAGTTTAAATGGCAGGAGAGGGACTGAAGCTTTCTTT. This chain joins TRBV28 and TRBJ1-1; D ambiguous. Germline V lookup: CDR1 MDHEN, CDR2 SYDVKM. V gave up 2 bases and J gave up 5 bases, with 15 bases separating them. CDR3 length: 15 amino acids.

V is TRBV7-9 and J is TRBJ1-3, with 7 bases identical to TRBD1. Germline CDR1 SEHNR, CDR2 FQNEAQ (reference sequence). J lost 1 base, V lost 7 bases, and 7 bases had no gene match. The CDR3 covers 15 residues. CDR3 in DNA: TGTGCCAGCAAAGATCTGACAGGGTCTGGAAACACCATATATTTT. It yields the protein CASKDLTGSGNTIYF.

The chain combines TRBV10-3 with TRBJ2-7; D not certain. Trimming took off 0 bases at V and 2 bases at J, with 11 bases between the two ends. The germline CDR1 and CDR2 sequences are ENHRY and SYGVKD. The CDR3 spans 15 residues. The CDR3 nucleotides are TGTGCCATCAGTGAGTCCCAAAAGAGCCCCTACGAGCAGTACTTC. It translates to CAISESQKSPYEQYF.

This clone was counted a few times. The chain carries TRBV6-4 and TRBJ2-2, with TRBD2 matching 13 bases. From germline, CDR1 is MRHNA and CDR2 SNTAGT. The CDR3 has 15 amino acids. With 4 bases clipped from V and 4 bases from J, the junction kept 0 bases outside the gene matches. The CDR3 region is CASSGTSGSTGELFF. The CDR3 nucleotides are TGTGCCAGCAGTGGGACTAGCGGGAGCACCGGGGAGCTGTTTTTT.

The rearrangement joins TRBV2 to TRBJ2-1, with 11 bases matching TRBD2. The CDR3 is made up of 14 amino acids. Trimming removed 4 bases from V and 7 bases from J; junction bases left unmatched: 3. The germline gives CDR1 SNHLY, CDR2 FYNNEI. The DNA for the CDR3 is TGTGCCAGCAGTGGTAGCGGGGGGGTTAATGAGCAGTTCTTC. Encoded protein: CASSGSGGVNEQFF.

In this sample, this clone turned up once. The V and J genes are TRBV19 and TRBJ2-3; TRBD2 matches 8 bases. Germline assignment: CDR1 LNHDA and CDR2 SQIVND (reference sequence). With 3 bases clipped from V and 0 bases from J, the junction kept 5 bases outside the gene matches. This CDR3 has 16 amino acids. The CDR3 protein is CASSIPGGPSTDTQYF. CDR3 coding DNA: TGTGCCAGTAGTATTCCGGGGGGGCCTAGCACAGATACGCAGTATTTT.